This TCR beta chain was recovered during a study of blood T cell repertoires in COVID-19. Study information: PBMCs, B-cell-depleted T cells, or T cells provided the cDNA or gDNA that made up the material.

This CDR3 contains 14 residues. The ends were cut back, 0 bases at V and 7 bases at J, with 9 bases in the middle. CDR1 is MRHNA and CDR2 is SNTAGT in the germline V gene. Generated by immunoSEQ multiplex PCR, the TCRdb table keeps only in-frame clones and is missing some. The table records 90,000 to 110,000 clones, approximately 72% of them present only once. This TCR was recovered from a woman between 65 and 79 years old with acute or convalescent COVID-19. The chain carries TRBV6-4 and TRBJ2-2; D gene unclear. Sequences were obtained from peripheral blood. The CDR3 DNA sequence: TGTGCCAGCAGTGACTCCTCAATCGGCGGGGAGCTGTTTTTT. Translation: CASSDSSIGGELFF.